This passage covers 16 T cell receptor beta chains from one sample sequenced in a study of blood T cell repertoires in COVID-19. Method: immunoSEQ multiplex PCR; TCRdb's copy keeps in-frame clones and lacks some. The repertoire consists of tens of thousands of clones, with approximately 80% occurring once and the leading ten covering 25% to 30%. Input material: peripheral blood. The receptor set was obtained from a woman older than 75 with active or convalescent COVID-19.

The chain combines TRBV18 with TRBJ1-6; D call uncertain. Germline V gene data show CDR1 as KGHSH and CDR2 as LQKENI. The ends were cut back, 6 bases at V and 6 bases at J, with 9 bases in the middle. CDR3 length: 13 amino acids. The CDR3 spells CASSSSGNSPLHF. The CDR3 nucleotides read TGTGCCAGCTCGTCCTCGGGTAATTCACCCCTCCACTTT. The full variable domain, with the rest looked up from reference TRBV18 and TRBJ1-6, is NAGVMQNPRHLVRRRGQEARLRCSPMKGHSHVYWYRQLPEEGLKFMVYLQKENIIDESGMPKERFSAEFPKEGPSILRIQQVVRGDSAAYFCASSSSGNSPLHFGNGTRLTVT.

This clone has just one count. The rearrangement joins TRBV28 to TRBJ1-2, with 7 bases lining up with TRBD1. The CDR3 runs 15 residues. The germline CDR1 and CDR2 sequences are MDHEN and SYDVKM. Trimming cost V 10 bases and J 8 bases; bases outside gene matches: 19. The CDR3 is CATGRPGGSSKGYTF. CDR3 nucleotides: TGTGCCACCGGTAGGCCAGGGGGTTCCTCGAAAGGCTACACCTTC.

This rearrangement joins TRBV29-1 to TRBJ2-1; no clear D. Per germline, CDR1 SQVTM and CDR2 ANQGSEA. The CDR3 spans 11 residues. With 4 bases removed from V and 8 bases from J, the gap between germline ends came to 9 bases. CDR3 bases: TGCAGCGTTGCAGCGACGGATGAGCAGTTCTTC. Translating gives CSVAATDEQFF.

The chain is built from TRBV19 and TRBJ2-5, with D perhaps TRBD1 (5 bases). The CDR3 is 15 amino acids. Germline CDR1 is LNHDA and CDR2 is SQIVND (reference sequence). Trimming pared 1 base from V and 2 bases from J, leaving 11 bases between. In DNA form, the CDR3 reads TGTGCCAGTAGTATAGGGCAGGGATGGCAAGAGACCCAGTACTTC. Translation: CASSIGQGWQETQYF.

V is TRBV4-1 and J is TRBJ1-4; tentatively, D is TRBD1 (5 bases). The germline V and J ends were trimmed by 4 bases and 0 bases, with 21 bases remaining between them. Germline V lookup: CDR1 MGHRA, CDR2 YSYEKL. The CDR3 totals 19 residues. CDR3 sequence reads: CASSLFLGGTTATNEKLFF. The CDR3 bases are TGCGCCAGCAGCCTTTTCTTGGGGGGGACTACCGCAACTAATGAAAAACTGTTTTTT.

V gene TRBV28 combines with J gene TRBJ1-2; TRBD1 matches 9 bases. The V gene end was trimmed by 4 bases and the J gene end by 8 bases; junction bases not matched to a gene: 5. The CDR3 is 13 residues long. Germline V gene data show CDR1 as MDHEN and CDR2 as SYDVKM. CDR3 sequence (DNA): TGTGCCAGCAGTTCAGGACAGGGGCAGGGCTACACCTTC. Its translation: CASSSGQGQGYTF.

The chain combines TRBV7-2 with TRBJ2-7, with 9 bases that match TRBD2. V trimming: 1 base; J trimming: 3 bases; junction bases outside the gene matches: 4. The CDR3 consists of 15 residues. The germline gives CDR1 SGHTA, CDR2 FQGNSA. The CDR3 loop reads CASSLVAGAYYEQYF. CDR3 in DNA: TGTGCCAGCAGCTTAGTAGCGGGGGCCTACTACGAGCAGTACTTC.

About this clone: In the same sample, other DNA sequences code for this CDR3. The chain links TRBV9 to TRBJ2-3; 7 bases are a match to TRBD2. The CDR3 has 13 amino acids. Germline CDR1 is SGDLS and CDR2 is YYNGEE. J lost 6 bases, V lost 0 bases, and 1 base had no gene match. The CDR3 loop is CASSVGGGDTQYF. CDR3 DNA sequence: TGTGCCAGCAGCGTAGGCGGGGGTGATACGCAGTATTTT.

The V and J genes are TRBV5-4 and TRBJ2-5, with 10 bases aligning to TRBD2. The CDR3 has 13 amino acids. V trimming: 4 bases; J trimming: 10 bases; junction bases outside the gene matches: 7. CDR1 SGHNT and CDR2 YYREEE come from the germline V gene (reference sequence). This CDR3 is CASSLAGVLIQYF. CDR3 bases: TGTGCCAGCAGCCTAGCGGGGGTGTTGATCCAGTACTTC.

This rearrangement joins TRBV24-1 to TRBJ1-1, with TRBD1 as a possible D gene (5 bases). The CDR3 consists of 14 residues. The germline V gene encodes CDR1 KGHDR and CDR2 SFDVKD. The V end was cut by 9 bases, the J end by 0 bases, with 13 bases between. The CDR3 DNA sequence: TGTGCCACCCCCCGCGGGGGAATGAACACTGAAGCTTTCTTT. It is translated as CATPRGGMNTEAFF.

V and J are TRBV4-3 and TRBJ1-2; D remains ambiguous. Germline-derived CDR1 and CDR2 are LGHNA and YSLEER. The CDR3 is 15 amino acids. With 2 bases removed from V and 4 bases from J, the gap between germline ends came to 14 bases. The CDR3 loop reads CASSQPGGGPYGYTF. In DNA form, the CDR3 reads TGCGCCAGCAGCCAACCGGGAGGAGGGCCCTATGGCTACACCTTC.

The chain couples TRBV9 to TRBJ1-6; 7 bases align to TRBD1. Germline lookup yields CDR1 SGDLS and CDR2 YYNGEE. The CDR3 consists of 15 residues. V shed 3 bases and J 9 bases; nucleotides not matched to a gene: 9. CDR3 nucleotide sequence: TGTGCCAGCAGCGCAGGGGGTACCTCGGGTTCACCCCTCCACTTT. It yields the protein CASSAGGTSGSPLHF.

This clone was found once. The rearrangement joins TRBV28 to TRBJ2-7, with 7 bases that match TRBD1. This CDR3 is 14 amino acids long. Germline CDR1 MDHEN, CDR2 SYDVKM. Trimming cost V 3 bases and J 5 bases; bases outside gene matches: 7. CDR3 sequence: CASSLPTGVDEQYF. CDR3 DNA: TGTGCCAGCAGTTTGCCCACAGGGGTGGACGAGCAGTACTTC.

This chain uses TRBV14 with TRBJ1-2; no definite D call. Per the germline V gene, CDR1 is SGHDN and CDR2 is FVKESK. Trimming took off 4 bases at V and 4 bases at J, with 19 bases between the two ends. CDR3 size: 16 residues. CDR3 bases: TGTGCCAGCAGCCCGAGCGGACCTCCGGGTGGCTATGGCTACACCTTC. Protein: CASSPSGPPGGYGYTF.

The V call is TRBV18, the J call TRBJ2-1, with TRBD2 matching over 7 bases. The CDR3 is 14 amino acids. The V gene's germline CDR1 is KGHSH and CDR2 LQKENI. V trimming: 1 base; J trimming: 5 bases; junction bases outside the gene matches: 2. CDR3 in amino acids: CASSPLGTNNEQFF. The CDR3 region has the DNA TGTGCCAGCTCACCACTTGGGACTAACAATGAGCAGTTCTTC. The full variable domain, with the rest looked up from reference TRBV18 and TRBJ2-1, is NAGVMQNPRHLVRRRGQEARLRCSPMKGHSHVYWYRQLPEEGLKFMVYLQKENIIDESGMPKERFSAEFPKEGPSILRIQQVVRGDSAAYFCASSPLGTNNEQFFGPGTRLTVL.

This rearrangement joins TRBV24-1 to TRBJ2-5, with a tentative D call TRBD2 (5 bases). The V gene's germline CDR1 is KGHDR and CDR2 SFDVKD. The V gene lost 5 bases and the J gene lost 1 base, with 7 bases spanning the gap. This CDR3 spans 13 amino acids. Here the CDR3 DNA reads TGTGCCACCAGTGTGGGAGCCCAAGAGACCCAGTACTTC. Protein: CATSVGAQETQYF.